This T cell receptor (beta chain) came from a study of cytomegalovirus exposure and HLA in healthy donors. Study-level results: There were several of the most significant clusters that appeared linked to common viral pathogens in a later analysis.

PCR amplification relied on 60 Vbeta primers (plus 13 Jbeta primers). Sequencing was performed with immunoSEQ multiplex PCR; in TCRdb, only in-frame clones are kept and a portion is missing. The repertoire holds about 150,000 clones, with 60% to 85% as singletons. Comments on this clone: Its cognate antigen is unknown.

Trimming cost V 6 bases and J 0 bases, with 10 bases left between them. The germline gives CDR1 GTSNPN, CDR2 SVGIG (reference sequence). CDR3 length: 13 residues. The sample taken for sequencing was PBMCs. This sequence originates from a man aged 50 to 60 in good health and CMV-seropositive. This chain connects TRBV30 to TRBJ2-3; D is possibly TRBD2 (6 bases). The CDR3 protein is CACLAPSTDTQYF. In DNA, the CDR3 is TGTGCCTGTCTAGCGCCCAGCACAGATACGCAGTATTTT.